What follows describes a single T cell receptor beta chain. With 7 bases removed from V and 6 bases from J, the gap between germline ends came to 12 bases. The V gene's germline CDR1 is GTSNPN and CDR2 SVGIG (reference sequence). This CDR3 comprises 11 residues. The table came from immunoSEQ multiplex PCR; TCRdb's copy has only in-frame clones and leaves some out. The data show 170,000 or so clones, about four fifths seen once. This entry comes from a study of blood T cell repertoires in COVID-19. The sequenced sample consisted of peripheral blood. The source is a woman between 65 and 79 years old with COVID-19, enrolled during active disease. The chain employs TRBV30 and TRBJ1-2, with a tentative D call TRBD1 (5 bases). This CDR3 reads CASQVRDGYTF. The CDR3 DNA sequence: TGTGCCTCCCAGGTCAGGGATGGCTACACCTTC.